This passage covers 8 T cell receptor beta chains from one sample sequenced in a study of T cell responses to AZD1222 COVID-19 vaccine. Data came from immunoSEQ multiplex PCR; TCRdb stores just in-frame clones and leaves some out. The table includes about 99,000 clones, roughly 85% detected once. Sequencing was performed on peripheral blood, taken on day 0 of AZD1222 vaccination. These receptors all stem from an adult in good health.

This chain uses TRBV11-2 with TRBJ2-1; D could derive from TRBD1 or TRBD2 (7 bases each). Germline CDR1 and CDR2: SGHAT and FQNNGV. This CDR3 comprises 15 residues. V gave up 5 bases and J gave up 3 bases, with 14 bases separating them. CDR3 amino acids: CASSHDREGYNEQFF. The CDR3 DNA reads as TGTGCCAGCAGCCATGACAGGGAGGGCTACAATGAGCAGTTCTTC. Based on the CDR3 plus reference TRBV11-2 and TRBJ2-1, the full variable domain is EAGVAQSPRYKIIEKRQSVAFWCNPISGHATLYWYQQILGQGPKLLIQFQNNGVVDDSQLPKDRFSAERLKGVDSTLKIQPAKLEDSAVYLCASSHDREGYNEQFFGPGTRLTVL.

The chain is built from TRBV11-2 and TRBJ2-7; TRBD2 agrees at 11 bases. V lost 3 bases and J lost 5; bases outside the gene matches: 6. From germline, CDR1 is SGHAT and CDR2 FQNNGV. This CDR3 region has 15 residues. The CDR3 spells CASSLIAGGVDEQYF. The CDR3 region has the DNA TGTGCCAGCAGCTTGATAGCGGGGGGGGTAGACGAGCAGTACTTC.

This clone showed up just once. CDR3 DNA sequence: TGTGCCACCAGTGATCCGAGGACTAGCGGCGATGAGCAGTTCTTC. It is translated as CATSDPRTSGDEQFF. The V call is TRBV24-1, the J call TRBJ2-1; 10 bases align to TRBD2. CDR1 and CDR2 from the germline V gene are KGHDR and SFDVKD. The CDR3 contains 15 residues. The V and J ends lost 3 bases and 8 bases, in that order; junction bases with no gene match: 6.

The CDR3 bases are TGTGCCAGCACCGGGACAGGGACGGCCTATGGCTACACCTTC. Amino acids: CASTGTGTAYGYTF. The rearrangement joins TRBV6-5 to TRBJ1-2; TRBD1 matches 9 bases. V gave up 7 bases and J gave up 4 bases; unmatched junction bases: 7. This CDR3 region has 14 residues. The germline CDR1 and CDR2 sequences are MNHEY and SVGAGI.

This chain links TRBV5-8 with TRBJ1-5; unclear D gene. The germline V and J ends were trimmed by 4 bases and 2 bases, with 13 bases remaining between them. CDR1 SGHTS and CDR2 YDEGEE come from the germline V gene. This CDR3 has 15 residues. The CDR3 DNA reads TGTGCCAGCAGCGATCCTACGTGGGGCAATCAGCCCCAGCATTTT. Its protein is CASSDPTWGNQPQHF.

This chain connects TRBV4-1 to TRBJ1-4, with D maybe TRBD1 (5 bases). In germline, CDR1 is MGHRA, CDR2 YSYEKL. V was pared by 6 bases and J by 0 bases, with 11 bases between. The CDR3 runs to 15 residues. Here the CDR3 DNA reads TGCGCCAGCAGGGGGGAGGCCTCAACTAATGAAAAACTGTTTTTT. Translating it yields CASRGEASTNEKLFF.

This clone was recorded once. The rearrangement uses TRBV9 and TRBJ2-1; D perhaps matches TRBD2 (6 bases). Germline CDR1 is SGDLS and CDR2 is YYNGEE. Trimming left V 3 bases short and J 7 bases short, with 14 bases between. This CDR3 is 14 amino acids long. The CDR3 sequence is CASSAGEGINEQFF. CDR3 bases: TGTGCCAGCAGCGCGGGGGAAGGGATAAATGAGCAGTTCTTC. The entire variable domain, with the rest obtained from reference TRBV9 and TRBJ2-1, is as follows: DSGVTQTPKHLITATGQRVTLRCSPRSGDLSVYWYQQSLDQGLQFLIQYYNGEERAKGNILERFSAQQFPDLHSELNLSSLELGDSALYFCASSAGEGINEQFFGPGTRLTVL.

V gene TRBV4-3 combines with J gene TRBJ1-6; D call uncertain. The CDR3 contains 12 residues. V lost 3 bases and J 9 bases, leaving 6 bases between the germline ends. Germline values: CDR1 LGHNA, CDR2 YSLEER. CDR3 in DNA: TGCGCCAGCAGCCACGACTTTTCACCCCTCCACTTT. Protein: CASSHDFSPLHF.